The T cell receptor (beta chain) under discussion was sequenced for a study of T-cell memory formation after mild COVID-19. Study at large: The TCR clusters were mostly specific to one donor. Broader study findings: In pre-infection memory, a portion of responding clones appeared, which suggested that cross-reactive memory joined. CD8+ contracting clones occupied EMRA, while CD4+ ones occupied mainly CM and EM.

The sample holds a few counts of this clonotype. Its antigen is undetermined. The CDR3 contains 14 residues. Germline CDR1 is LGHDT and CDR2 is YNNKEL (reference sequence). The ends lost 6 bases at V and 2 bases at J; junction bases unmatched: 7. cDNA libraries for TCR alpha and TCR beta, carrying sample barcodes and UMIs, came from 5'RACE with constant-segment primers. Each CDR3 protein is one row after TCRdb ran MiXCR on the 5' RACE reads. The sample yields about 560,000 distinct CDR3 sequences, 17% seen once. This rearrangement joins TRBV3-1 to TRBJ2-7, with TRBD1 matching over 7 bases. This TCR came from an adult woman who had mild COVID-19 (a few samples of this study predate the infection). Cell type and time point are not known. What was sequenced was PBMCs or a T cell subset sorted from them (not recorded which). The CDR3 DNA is TGTGCCAGCAGTCGCTCGACAGGGACCTACGAGCAGTACTTC. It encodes CASSRSTGTYEQYF.